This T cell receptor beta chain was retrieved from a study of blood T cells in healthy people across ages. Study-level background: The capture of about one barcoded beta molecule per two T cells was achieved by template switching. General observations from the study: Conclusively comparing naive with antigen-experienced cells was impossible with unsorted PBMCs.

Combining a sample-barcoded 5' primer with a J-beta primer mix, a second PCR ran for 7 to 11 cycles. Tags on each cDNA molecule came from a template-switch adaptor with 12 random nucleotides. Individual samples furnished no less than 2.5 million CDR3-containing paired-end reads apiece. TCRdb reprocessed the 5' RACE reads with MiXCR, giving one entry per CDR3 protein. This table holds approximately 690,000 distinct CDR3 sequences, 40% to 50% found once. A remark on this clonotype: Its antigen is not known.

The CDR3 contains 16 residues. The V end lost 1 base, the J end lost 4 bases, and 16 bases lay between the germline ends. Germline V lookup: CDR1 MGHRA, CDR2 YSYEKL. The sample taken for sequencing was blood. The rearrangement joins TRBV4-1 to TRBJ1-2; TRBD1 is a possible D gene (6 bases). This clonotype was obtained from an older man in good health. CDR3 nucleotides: TGCGCCAGCAGCCAAGCCGACGGGGGCCCTAGCTATGGCTACACCTTC. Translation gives CASSQADGGPSYGYTF.